The rows below give T cell receptor beta chains drawn from one sample of a study of response to subunit inactivated influenza vaccine. TCRdb used MiXCR to reprocess the RT-PCR reads, holding one entry per CDR3 protein. The sample gives about 780,000 distinct CDR3 sequences, less than 20% of which show up once; under 13% is in the top ten. The sequencing here drew on PBMCs from blood, taken around 5 days after vaccination. The receptors were gathered from a man aged 50-60 years who received an inactivated influenza vaccine. CDR3s include the opening cysteine and the closing phenylalanine or tryptophan. Fields, in order: CDR3 protein, CDR3 DNA, clone size, D gene, J gene, V gene. The D gene is left open where the match is weak. Clone sizes are given selectively: once, few, many, or a class where the clone is expanded.

CDR3: CASSLMAGTNYGYTF
DNA: TGTGCCAGCAGCTTGATGGCCGGGACAAACTATGGCTACACCTTC
size: few
D: .
J: TRBJ1-2
V: TRBV5-4

CDR3: CASSQVAGVGEKLFF
DNA: TGTGCCAGCAGCCAAGTGGCGGGGGTTGGTGAAAAACTGTTTTTT
size: few
D: .
J: TRBJ1-4
V: TRBV3-1

CDR3: CASSATGYSGNTIYF
DNA: TGTGCCAGCAGCGCGACAGGGTACTCTGGAAACACCATATATTTT
size: few
D: TRBD1
J: TRBJ1-3
V: TRBV9

CDR3: CASSSGGTGIFQPQHF
DNA: TGTGCCAGCAGTTCAGGGGGGACAGGGATTTTTCAGCCCCAGCATTTT
size: .
D: TRBD1
J: TRBJ1-5
V: TRBV6-5

CDR3: CSVEERQANEQFF
DNA: TGCAGCGTCGAAGAAAGGCAAGCGAATGAGCAGTTCTTC
size: few
D: .
J: TRBJ2-1
V: TRBV29-1

CDR3: CASSLKRLIDTQYF
DNA: TGTGCCAGCAGCTTAAAGCGGCTAATCGATACGCAGTATTTT
size: .
D: .
J: TRBJ2-3
V: TRBV7-2

CDR3: CSASTGLNSNQPQHF
DNA: TGCAGTGCTAGTACGGGCCTAAATAGCAATCAGCCCCAGCATTTT
size: .
D: .
J: TRBJ1-5
V: TRBV20-1

CDR3: CASSSHGGSETQYF
DNA: TGTGCCAGCAGTTCCCATGGTGGGTCAGAGACCCAGTACTTC
size: .
D: .
J: TRBJ2-5
V: TRBV12-3/TRBV12-4

CDR3: CASSPIRETQYF
DNA: TGTGCCAGCTCACCGATCCGAGAGACCCAGTACTTC
size: many
D: .
J: TRBJ2-5
V: TRBV18

CDR3: CASSVGGTMNTEAFF
DNA: TGTGCCAGCAGCGTAGGGGGGACAATGAACACTGAAGCTTTCTTT
size: .
D: .
J: TRBJ1-1
V: TRBV9

CDR3: CASSLVGGAPETQYF
DNA: TGTGCCAGCAGCTTAGTCGGGGGGGCCCCAGAGACCCAGTACTTC
size: few
D: TRBD2
J: TRBJ2-5
V: TRBV7-2

CDR3: CASSSFGNEQYF
DNA: TGTGCCAGCAGCTCCTTCGGGAACGAGCAGTACTTC
size: few
D: .
J: TRBJ2-7
V: TRBV7-2

CDR3: CASSFWGPTEAFF
DNA: TGTGCCAGCAGTTTCTGGGGGCCCACTGAAGCTTTCTTT
size: .
D: .
J: TRBJ1-1
V: TRBV12-3/TRBV12-4

CDR3: CASSLGIREGWSYGYTF
DNA: TGTGCCAGCAGCTTAGGGATTCGGGAGGGTTGGAGCTATGGCTACACCTTC
size: .
D: .
J: TRBJ1-2
V: TRBV7-2

CDR3: CSARDPTRGYTF
DNA: TGCAGTGCTAGAGACCCGACTCGTGGCTACACCTTC
size: .
D: .
J: TRBJ1-2
V: TRBV20-1

CDR3: CSVEGSGEYYEQYF
DNA: TGCAGCGTTGAGGGCTCAGGAGAATACTACGAGCAGTACTTC
size: many
D: .
J: TRBJ2-7
V: TRBV29-1

CDR3: CASSLGLITDTQYF
DNA: TGTGCCAGCAGTTTAGGGCTGATCACAGATACGCAGTATTTT
size: .
D: .
J: TRBJ2-3
V: TRBV27

CDR3: CASSYGDKEF
DNA: TGTGCCAGCAGTTACGGGGACAAAGAGTTT
size: .
D: .
J: TRBJ1-1
V: TRBV12-3/TRBV12-4

CDR3: CSVEVTPGTEAFF
DNA: TGCAGCGTTGAAGTTACTCCAGGCACTGAAGCTTTCTTT
size: .
D: .
J: TRBJ1-1
V: TRBV29-1

CDR3: CSTYKDNEQFF
DNA: TGCAGCACGTACAAGGACAATGAGCAGTTCTTC
size: .
D: .
J: TRBJ2-1
V: TRBV29-1

CDR3: CASIAGGRSPLHF
DNA: TGTGCCAGCATCGCTGGGGGGAGATCACCCCTCCACTTT
size: .
D: .
J: TRBJ1-6
V: TRBV6-6

CDR3: CASSFAPTSTTDTQYF
DNA: TGTGCCAGCAGTTTCGCCCCGACTAGTACCACAGATACGCAGTATTTT
size: .
D: .
J: TRBJ2-3
V: TRBV28

CDR3: CSAPRGYEQFF
DNA: TGCAGTGCGCCCAGGGGGTATGAGCAGTTCTTC
size: .
D: TRBD1
J: TRBJ2-1
V: TRBV20-1

CDR3: CASSPGTPMNTGELFF
DNA: TGTGCCAGCAGTCCCGGGACACCTATGAACACCGGGGAGCTGTTTTTT
size: .
D: .
J: TRBJ2-2
V: TRBV12-3/TRBV12-4

CDR3: CASNRWGQSTDTQYF
DNA: TGTGCCAGCAATCGCTGGGGGCAGAGCACAGATACGCAGTATTTT
size: few
D: .
J: TRBJ2-3
V: TRBV6-2/TRBV6-3

CDR3: CSARDQSTAPGETQYF
DNA: TGCAGTGCTAGAGATCAAAGTACGGCTCCTGGGGAGACCCAGTACTTC
size: .
D: .
J: TRBJ2-5
V: TRBV20-1

CDR3: CATSRDLAVGDEQFF
DNA: TGTGCCACCAGCAGAGATCTGGCCGTAGGTGATGAGCAGTTCTTC
size: few
D: .
J: TRBJ2-1
V: TRBV15

CDR3: CASSLLGGRASNEQFF
DNA: TGTGCCAGCAGTTTACTAGGCGGGAGGGCCTCCAATGAGCAGTTCTTC
size: few
D: TRBD2
J: TRBJ2-1
V: TRBV28

CDR3: CSVEWTSRRYEQFF
DNA: TGCAGCGTTGAATGGACTAGCCGCCGGTATGAGCAGTTCTTC
size: few
D: TRBD2
J: TRBJ2-1
V: TRBV29-1

CDR3: CASSFLGSPQDTQYF
DNA: TGTGCCAGCAGTTTTCTGGGGTCCCCACAAGATACGCAGTATTTT
size: many
D: .
J: TRBJ2-3
V: TRBV12-3/TRBV12-4

CDR3: CASESGQIPLDTQYF
DNA: TGTGCCAGTGAATCGGGACAAATTCCCCTCGATACGCAGTATTTT
size: .
D: .
J: TRBJ2-3
V: TRBV11-2

CDR3: CASSSERGTDTQYF
DNA: TGCGCCAGCAGCTCCGAAAGGGGCACAGATACGCAGTATTTT
size: many
D: .
J: TRBJ2-3
V: TRBV5-1

CDR3: CASSLKGIAPYEQYF
DNA: TGCGCCAGCAGCTTGAAGGGGATTGCCCCCTACGAGCAGTACTTC
size: .
D: .
J: TRBJ2-7
V: TRBV5-1

CDR3: CASSLSQGVVSYEQYF
DNA: TGTGCCAGCAGTTTATCGCAGGGGGTAGTCTCCTACGAGCAGTACTTC
size: few
D: TRBD1
J: TRBJ2-7
V: TRBV27

CDR3: CASSLEGDSNQPQHF
DNA: TGCGCCAGCAGCTTGGAGGGGGATAGCAATCAGCCCCAGCATTTT
size: many
D: .
J: TRBJ1-5
V: TRBV5-1

CDR3: CASSQEPGLGVLNEQFF
DNA: TGCGCCAGCAGCCAAGAACCGGGACTAGGGGTCTTAAATGAGCAGTTCTTC
size: .
D: TRBD2
J: TRBJ2-1
V: TRBV4-3

CDR3: CAIRSGGTDTQYF
DNA: TGTGCCATCAGAAGCGGGGGCACAGATACGCAGTATTTT
size: few
D: TRBD2
J: TRBJ2-3
V: TRBV10-3

CDR3: CASTSRGGGSTEAFF
DNA: TGTGCCAGCACCTCCCGTGGGGGCGGGAGCACTGAAGCTTTCTTT
size: .
D: .
J: TRBJ1-1
V: TRBV2

CDR3: CASSLDRGRARRGEKLFF
DNA: TGTGCCAGCAGCTTGGACAGGGGGCGCGCCCGGCGAGGTGAAAAACTGTTTTTT
size: few
D: TRBD1
J: TRBJ1-4
V: TRBV5-5

CDR3: CASSQDRGDREQYF
DNA: TGCGCCAGCAGCCAAGACAGGGGTGATAGGGAGCAGTACTTC
size: .
D: .
J: TRBJ2-7
V: TRBV4-3

CDR3: CSAEGLAAYEQYF
DNA: TGCAGTGCCGAGGGACTAGCCGCCTACGAGCAGTACTTC
size: few
D: TRBD2
J: TRBJ2-7
V: TRBV20-1

CDR3: CSARDVQGTEQYF
DNA: TGCAGTGCTAGAGATGTACAGGGGACCGAGCAGTACTTC
size: .
D: TRBD1
J: TRBJ2-7
V: TRBV20-1

CDR3: CSARELAGTYNEQFF
DNA: TGCAGTGCTAGAGAGCTAGCGGGTACATACAATGAGCAGTTCTTC
size: .
D: TRBD2
J: TRBJ2-1
V: TRBV20-1

CDR3: CASSRGTASYEQYF
DNA: TGTGCCAGCAGCCGCGGGACGGCCTCCTACGAGCAGTACTTC
size: few
D: .
J: TRBJ2-7
V: TRBV6-2/TRBV6-3

CDR3: CASSPPRGSDNEQFF
DNA: TGTGCCAGCAGCCCTCCCAGAGGGAGCGACAATGAGCAGTTCTTC
size: few
D: .
J: TRBJ2-1
V: TRBV7-9

CDR3: CASSYSGQGATIYF
DNA: TGTGCCAGCAGTTATTCTGGACAGGGCGCCACCATATATTTT
size: .
D: TRBD1
J: TRBJ1-3
V: TRBV28

CDR3: CASSLDSGLAAYNEQFF
DNA: TGTGCCAGCAGCTTGGACTCGGGACTAGCGGCCTACAATGAGCAGTTCTTC
size: .
D: TRBD2
J: TRBJ2-1
V: TRBV11-2

CDR3: CAISGETRTYGYTF
DNA: TGTGCCATCAGTGGAGAAACAAGAACCTATGGCTACACCTTC
size: .
D: .
J: TRBJ1-2
V: TRBV10-3

CDR3: CASSQAGLISYNEQFF
DNA: TGCGCCAGCAGCCAAGCAGGACTAATCTCCTACAATGAGCAGTTCTTC
size: .
D: .
J: TRBJ2-1
V: TRBV4-1

CDR3: CASSESLAANQPQHF
DNA: TGCGCCAGCAGTGAGTCGTTGGCCGCGAATCAGCCCCAGCATTTT
size: few
D: .
J: TRBJ1-5
V: TRBV10-2

CDR3: CASSEGPGGFETQYF
DNA: TGTGCCAGCAGTGAAGGTCCAGGGGGCTTTGAGACCCAGTACTTC
size: few
D: TRBD1
J: TRBJ2-5
V: TRBV6-1

CDR3: CASSVESGNTQYF
DNA: TGTGCCAGCAGCGTAGAAAGCGGGAATACGCAGTATTTT
size: .
D: TRBD2
J: TRBJ2-3
V: TRBV9

CDR3: CASSLGYSGGVETQYF
DNA: TGTGCCAGCAGCTTAGGTTACTCAGGGGGCGTAGAGACCCAGTACTTC
size: few
D: TRBD1
J: TRBJ2-5
V: TRBV11-2